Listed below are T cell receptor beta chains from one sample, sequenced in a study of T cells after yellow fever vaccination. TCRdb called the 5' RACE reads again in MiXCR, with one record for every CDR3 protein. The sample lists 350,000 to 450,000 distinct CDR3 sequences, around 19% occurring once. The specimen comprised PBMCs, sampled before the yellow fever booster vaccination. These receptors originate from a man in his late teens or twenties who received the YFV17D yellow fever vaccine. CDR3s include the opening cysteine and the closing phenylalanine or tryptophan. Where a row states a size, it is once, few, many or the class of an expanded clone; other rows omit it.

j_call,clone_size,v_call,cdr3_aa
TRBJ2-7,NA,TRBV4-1,CASSQADGEYSYEQYF
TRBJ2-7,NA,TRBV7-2,CASSLAVRASVQYF
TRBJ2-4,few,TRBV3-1,CASSHRVGKNIQYF
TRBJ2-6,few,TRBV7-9,CASSRHWTSGGVAGANVLTF
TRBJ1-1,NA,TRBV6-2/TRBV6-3,CASSQRRTGTAFF
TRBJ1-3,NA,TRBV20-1,CSAREGTAYISGNTIYF
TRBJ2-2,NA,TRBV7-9,CASSSTGGRSTGELFF
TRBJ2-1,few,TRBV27,CASSPNFYNEQFF
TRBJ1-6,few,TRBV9,CASSPAGQNSPLHF
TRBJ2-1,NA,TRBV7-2,CASSLARGLNEQFF
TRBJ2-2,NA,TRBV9,CASSVGLAGELTGELFF
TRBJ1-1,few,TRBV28,CASGVFGEAFF
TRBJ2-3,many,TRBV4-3,CASSQDPVTSGVFTDTQYF
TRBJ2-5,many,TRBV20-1,CSATDRGETQYF
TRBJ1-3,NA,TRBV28,CASTRQISGNTIYF
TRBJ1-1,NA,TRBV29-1,CSAEPGHQNTEAFF
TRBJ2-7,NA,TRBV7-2,CASSLSPSVSYEQYF
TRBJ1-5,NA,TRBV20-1,CSAPDRGGQPQHF
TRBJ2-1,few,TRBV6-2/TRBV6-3,CASSPLDAAVSFF
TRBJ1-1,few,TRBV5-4,CASGQGRTEAFF
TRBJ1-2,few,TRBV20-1,CSGVGTGAYGGYTF
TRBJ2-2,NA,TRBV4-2,CASSQDKGTGELFF
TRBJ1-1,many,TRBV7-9,CASSSKQEFTEAFF
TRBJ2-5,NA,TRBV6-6,CASSWFPTSGGQETQYF
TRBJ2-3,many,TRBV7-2,CASSSSGGIGDTQYF
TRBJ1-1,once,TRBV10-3,CAISGANREAFF
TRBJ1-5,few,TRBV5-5,CASSFQGSYNQPQHF
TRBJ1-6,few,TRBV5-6,CASSFGTALLSLHF
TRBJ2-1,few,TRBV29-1,CSGGSYNEQFF
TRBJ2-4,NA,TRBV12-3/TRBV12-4,CASSLLFRHGLAGAPLAKNIKYF
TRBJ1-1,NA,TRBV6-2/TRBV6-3,CASSYGGGEAFF
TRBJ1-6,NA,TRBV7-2,CASSLVGWSPLHF
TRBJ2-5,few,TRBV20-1,CSARTSGGYQETQYF